The text below deals with one T cell receptor beta chain. Its binding antigen is unknown. Base qualities are not at hand, and no much larger clone is one base apart. Two independent genomic DNA replicates were amplified for each sample, with around 0.5 ug used for blood and roughly 1.5 ug for tumor or normal breast. TCRB sequencing of genomic DNA was carried out with the ImmunoSeq Intro kit according to the manufacturer's instructions. For absolute quantification, the roughly 34-cycle multiplex PCR included proprietary primers along with spike-in control sequences. An 87-bp fragment spanning the CDR3 and flanking V and J genes was sequenced with single-end 150-bp reads. Each lane of an Illumina MiSeq running version 3.0 chemistry carried seven multiplexed samples, with two replicates apiece. The paper's data handling went like this. The vendor's proprietary pipeline handled the raw data processing, merging both replicates into a single result for each sample. A clonotype was defined as productive rearrangements that share the same V-gene family, CDR3 amino acid sequence and J-gene segment. Clonality was computed as 1 minus the normalized Shannon entropy (Pielou evenness) of TCRB abundances. To estimate T cell density, the total number of templates was divided by the input cell count, which was inferred from how much DNA went in. Recon, run with its default parameters, was used to estimate overall repertoire diversity and clonality. Tumor-enriched clonotypes were defined as having over 0.1% abundance in tumor and at least 32-fold higher abundance than in normal breast. Sourced from immuneACCESS, this table was stored by TCRdb with only in-frame sequences that have V and J called. A share of the clones is absent; for the studies checked, an unresolved V gene accounts for under half, and the remainder has no known explanation. The D gene and trimming were derived from the DNA, and the V and J assignments and clone size from that table. The sample includes about 11,000 clones, with 70% to 80% observed a single time. The ten most abundant clones make up around 21% of the sample.

About 18-50 mg of tumor tissue was diced, and more than 2.5 ug of DNA was typically obtained. The study profiled bulk TCR beta-chain repertoires in matched peripheral blood, tumor and adjacent normal breast tissue taken from roughly 17 patients with early-stage breast cancer. After resection, visually identified tumor tissue was excised and placed in prechilled RNAlater. Tumor tissue (20-50 mg) was diced and then homogenized with a TissueLyser II in RLTplus buffer containing beta-mercaptoethanol and antifoaming agent. The Qiagen AllPrep DNA/RNA Mini kit was used to extract genomic DNA. Taken from cysteine to phenylalanine, the CDR3 has 13 residues. The only DNA kept is the CDR3, 39 bases in frame from the first base. CDR1 and CDR2 are drawn from the germline V gene: SGHDN, FVKESK. The V and J ends are trimmed by 4 bases and 7 bases, leaving 11 bases between them. This specimen belongs to a study of early stage breast cancer tumors (dated by TCRdb to 2016 to 2017). Study-level background: Of the roughly 15 invasive breast tumors, roughly 13 were found to be estrogen receptor-positive, progesterone receptor-positive and HER2-negative. Of the roughly 12 ER+/PR+/HER2- tumors, eight were classified as invasive ductal carcinomas and four as invasive lobular carcinomas. The average read coverage per sample was approximately 9.9-fold. Across all samples, 2,651,842 templates representing 1,097,674 unique clonotypes were detected.

Points the paper makes about the study in general: Sequencing bulk genomic DNA from unsorted cells could not capture chain pairing or functional markers like CD4, CD8 and FOXP3. Compared with adjacent normal breast tissue, tumors had higher clonality and roughly 2.5-fold greater T cell density. Repertoires from blood and normal breast were more alike than repertoires from blood and tumor, and in about 90% of the 16 patients, comparing each tissue with blood separated tumor from normal. Enriched TCRB sequences shared across patients were found to be mostly commonly generated sequences that were unlikely to play an important role in the tumor microenvironment. Analysis by tumor subtype was prevented by the small cohort size.

Rearrangement joined TRBV14 to TRBJ1-5; no D gene call is confident. Input material: breast tumor tissue. This receptor was taken from a person aged 40 to 50 with breast cancer. The CDR3 region has the sequence CASSLTASQPQHF. The DNA reads TGTGCCAGCAGCCTTACAGCTTCGCAGCCCCAGCATTTT.